This T cell receptor (beta chain) appears in the sequencing data of a study of blood T cells in healthy people across ages. A second PCR of about 6 to 12 cycles used a sample-barcoded 5' primer and a J-beta primer mix. One entry per CDR3 protein results from TCRdb running MiXCR on the 5' RACE reads. The sample gives over 500,000 distinct CDR3 sequences, over 25% of which show up once; approximately 3.7% is in the top ten. V was pared by 3 bases and J by 2 bases, with 14 bases between. The CDR3 is 15 amino acids. Germline loops: CDR1 SGHTA, CDR2 FQGNSA. The same data also contributed to another study, on T cells of mothers and their children.

The source is a boy between 2 and 10 years old in good health. The rearrangement joins TRBV7-2 to TRBJ2-7, with D tentatively TRBD1 (6 bases). The sequencing sample was made of blood. The CDR3 region has the DNA TGTGCCAGCAGCTTGGGGACACATAAAACCTACGAGCAGTACTTC. Translating it yields CASSLGTHKTYEQYF.